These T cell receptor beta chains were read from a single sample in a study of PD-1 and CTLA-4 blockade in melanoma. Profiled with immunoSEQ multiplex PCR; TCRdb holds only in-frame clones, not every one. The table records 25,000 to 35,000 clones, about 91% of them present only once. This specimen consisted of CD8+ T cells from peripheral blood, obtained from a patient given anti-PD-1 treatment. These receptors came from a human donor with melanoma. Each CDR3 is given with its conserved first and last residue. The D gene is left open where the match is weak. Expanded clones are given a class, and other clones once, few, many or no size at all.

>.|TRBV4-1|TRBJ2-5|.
TGCGCCAGCAGCCCGATTTGGCAAGAGACCCAGTACTTC
CASSPIWQETQYF
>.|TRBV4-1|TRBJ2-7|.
TGCGCCAGCAGCCAAGCCCCAGAACGCTCCTACGAGCAGTACTTC
CASSQAPERSYEQYF
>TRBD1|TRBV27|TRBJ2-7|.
TGTGCCAGCAGTTTAACGGACAGGGCATCTCGCGAGCAGTACTTC
CASSLTDRASREQYF
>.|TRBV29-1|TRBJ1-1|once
TGCAGCGTTGAAGATGTTGACACTGAAGCTTTCTTT
CSVEDVDTEAFF
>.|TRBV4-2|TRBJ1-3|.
TGTGCCAGCAGCCAAGATCCGGCCGGATCCTCTGGAAACACCATATATTTT
CASSQDPAGSSGNTIYF
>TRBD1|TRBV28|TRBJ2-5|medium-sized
TGTGCCAGCAGTTTATTTCGACAGGGTGGACGGGAGACCCAGTACTTC
CASSLFRQGGRETQYF
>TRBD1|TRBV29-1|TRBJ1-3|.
TGCAGCGTTTACACCGGGACAGGGGGCGGAAACACCATATATTTT
CSVYTGTGGGNTIYF
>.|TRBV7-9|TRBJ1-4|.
TGTGCCAGCAGTCCTAATGAAAAACTGTTTTTT
CASSPNEKLFF
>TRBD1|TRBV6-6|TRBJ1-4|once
TGTGCCAGCAGTAGGGACAGGGGAGGTGAAAAACTGTTTTTT
CASSRDRGGEKLFF
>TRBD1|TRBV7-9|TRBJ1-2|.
TGTGCCAGCAGCTTAGGTCCTCCGGGACAGGGGAGTGGCTACACCTTC
CASSLGPPGQGSGYTF